What follows are 32 T cell receptor beta chains derived from one specimen sequenced in a study of T cells after yellow fever vaccination. Using its own MiXCR run on the 5' RACE reads, TCRdb lists one record per CDR3 protein. The data show hundreds of thousands of distinct CDR3 sequences, with 8% to 9.5% seen just once and 17% held by the top ten. The starting material was PBMCs, obtained roughly seven weeks after the first yellow fever vaccination. The source of these receptors is a man between 18 and 35 years old who received the YFV17D yellow fever vaccine.

This chain links TRBV12-3 or TRBV12-4 with TRBJ1-2; the D gene is possibly TRBD1 (5 bases). V was pared by 0 bases and J by 4 bases, with 12 bases between. The CDR3 spans 15 residues. The CDR3 sequence is CASSLAGATFYGYTF. For the CDR3, the DNA is TGTGCCAGCAGTTTAGCCGGGGCCACCTTCTATGGCTACACCTTC.

J is TRBJ2-7 and V is TRBV20-1; D call uncertain. V lost 0 bases and J lost 2, with 8 bases in between. The CDR3 runs to 13 residues. Germline V gene lookup returns CDR1 DFQATT and CDR2 SNEGSKA (reference sequence). The CDR3 region is CSARDRATYEQYF. The CDR3 nucleotides are TGCAGTGCTAGAGATCGGGCAACCTACGAGCAGTACTTC.

This clonotype was observed a handful of times. V gene TRBV7-3 combines with J gene TRBJ2-3, with D perhaps matching TRBD1 (5 bases). The V end lost 2 bases, the J end lost 2 bases, and 11 bases lay between the germline ends. The CDR3 has 15 residues. The germline V gene has CDR1 SGHTA and CDR2 FQGTGA. CDR3 sequence: CASSLSADITDTQYF. CDR3 nucleotides: TGTGCCAGCAGCTTATCGGCGGACATCACAGATACGCAGTATTTT.

The genes are TRBV29-1 and TRBJ1-1; D not certain. Looked up from germline, CDR1 is SQVTM and CDR2 is ANQGSEA. The germline V and J ends were trimmed by 7 bases and 5 bases, with 23 bases remaining between them. The CDR3 is made up of 15 amino acids. The CDR3 DNA follows: TGCAGCGCCCCAAACCCGGGCCTCCCCGGGACTGAAGCTTTCTTT. Protein product: CSAPNPGLPGTEAFF.

CDR3 sequence reads: CATGDRADQPQHF. CDR3 coding DNA: TGTGCCACCGGCGACAGGGCGGACCAGCCCCAGCATTTT. This sequence joins TRBV6-2 or TRBV6-3 and TRBJ1-5, with TRBD1 matching 7 bases. Germline assignment: CDR1 MNHEY and CDR2 SVGEGT. V lost 10 bases and J lost 7; bases outside the gene matches: 10. This CDR3 spans 13 amino acids.

This clonotype was seen a handful of times. V and J are TRBV5-1 and TRBJ2-5; D gene uncertain. V lost 4 bases to trimming and J lost 5 bases, with 12 bases between them. The CDR3 has 13 amino acids. Germline V gene data show CDR1 as SGHRS and CDR2 as YFSETQ. The CDR3 bases are TGCGCCAGCAGCGATGCGGATGGGGAGACCCAGTACTTC. Protein product: CASSDADGETQYF.

This chain uses TRBV29-1 with TRBJ2-5; a weak D match, TRBD1 (5 bases). The CDR3 consists of 13 residues. Trimming cost V 3 bases and J 9 bases, with 17 bases left between them. Germline V gene lookup returns CDR1 SQVTM and CDR2 ANQGSEA. This CDR3 is CSVESGRAEAQYF. In DNA, the CDR3 is TGCAGCGTTGAGTCTGGCAGGGCCGAAGCCCAGTACTTC. Together with reference TRBV29-1 and TRBJ2-5, the CDR3 gives the full variable domain: SAVISQKPSRDICQRGTSLTIQCQVDSQVTMMFWYRQQPGQSLTLIATANQGSEATYESGFVIDKFPISRPNLTFSTLTVSNMSPEDSSIYLCSVESGRAEAQYFGPGTRLLVL.

This clonotype was seen only a few times. The J gene is TRBJ2-4, the V gene TRBV5-1; D gene ambiguous. The germline V gene encodes CDR1 SGHRS and CDR2 YFSETQ. Deletions cut 0 bases from V and 0 bases from J, with 10 bases between. The CDR3 is made up of 16 amino acids. The CDR3 is CASSLATDLAKNIQYF. CDR3 DNA sequence: TGCGCCAGCAGCTTGGCCACTGACCTAGCCAAAAACATTCAGTACTTC.

The table lists this clonotype with a few counts. The CDR3 coding sequence is TGCGCCAGCAGCTTTATCCGAGCCCGACTTTATGGCTACACCTTC. Encoded protein: CASSFIRARLYGYTF. This chain links TRBV5-1 with TRBJ1-2, with D unresolved. Germline loops: CDR1 SGHRS, CDR2 YFSETQ. Trimming left V 2 bases short and J 5 bases short, with 16 bases between. The CDR3 is made up of 15 amino acids.

CDR3 DNA: TGTGCCAGCAGTTTTACGGGGGGACGATACACCGGGGAGCTGTTTTTT. Encoded protein: CASSFTGGRYTGELFF. The gene calls are TRBV28 and TRBJ2-2, with TRBD2 matching 7 bases. Germline CDR1 MDHEN, CDR2 SYDVKM. The CDR3 runs to 16 residues. V shed 3 bases, J shed 3 bases, and the junction held 7 bases outside the gene matches.

V and J are TRBV20-1 and TRBJ1-3, with D tentatively TRBD1 (5 bases). CDR3 size: 15 residues. Germline V lookup: CDR1 DFQATT, CDR2 SNEGSKA (reference sequence). V shed 5 bases and J shed 0 bases, with 14 bases lying between them. The CDR3 nucleotides read TGCAGTGCTTGGGACTCCCGGAGCTCTGGAAACACCATATATTTT. This sequence encodes CSAWDSRSSGNTIYF.

The V gene is TRBV30, the J gene TRBJ1-5; the D is unclear. Trimming took 3 bases from V and 4 from J, leaving 13 bases between them. CDR1 is GTSNPN and CDR2 is SVGIG in the germline V gene (reference sequence). This CDR3 region has 14 residues. The DNA for the CDR3 is TGTGCCTGGAGCGACATCGGCTTAAATCAGCCCCAGCATTTT. The encoded protein is CAWSDIGLNQPQHF.

The CDR3 loop is CASSLNEGWNEQFF. Written as DNA, the CDR3 is TGTGCCAGCAGTCTAAACGAGGGGTGGAATGAGCAGTTCTTC. The chain has TRBV12-3 or TRBV12-4 and TRBJ2-1; D is possibly TRBD1 or TRBD2 (5 bases each). CDR3 length equals 14 residues. V lost 5 bases to trimming and J lost 7 bases, with 15 bases between them.

In this sample, this clonotype turned up a few times. The chain has TRBV6-2 or TRBV6-3 and TRBJ1-6, with TRBD1 matching over 8 bases. The CDR3 totals 15 residues. The V gene's germline CDR1 is MNHEY and CDR2 SVGEGT. The V segment lost 3 bases and the J segment 6 bases; nucleotides outside the gene matches: 4. CDR3 protein: CASSYTGQGNSPLHF. The CDR3 DNA sequence: TGTGCCAGCAGTTATACCGGACAGGGTAATTCACCCCTCCACTTT.

This clonotype was seen a few times. The V gene is TRBV14, the J gene TRBJ1-2; 8 nucleotides match TRBD1. CDR3 size: 13 residues. Looked up from germline, CDR1 is SGHDN and CDR2 is FVKESK. The trim removed 4 bases at V and 9 bases at J, leaving 7 bases unmatched. CDR3 sequence reads: CASSRSTGDSYTF. The CDR3 region has the DNA TGTGCCAGCAGCCGTTCGACAGGGGATAGCTACACCTTC.

The chain combines TRBV10-2 with TRBJ2-3, with no clear D. V lost 7 bases, J lost 3 bases, and 14 bases lay in between. The germline CDR1 and CDR2 sequences are WSHSY and SAAADI. This CDR3 contains 14 residues. Here the CDR3 DNA reads TGCGCCAGCACCCCTGGACGATCTACAGATACGCAGTATTTT. The encoded protein is CASTPGRSTDTQYF.

The chain employs TRBV11-2 and TRBJ1-4, with D perhaps matching TRBD1 (5 bases). CDR3 length: 17 amino acids. The germline V gene encodes CDR1 SGHAT and CDR2 FQNNGV. Trimming stripped 4 bases from V and 7 bases from J, with 22 bases between. CDR3 DNA: TGTGCCAGCAGCTCCCCGGGACGCCGGAGGTCTGGTGAAAAACTGTTTTTT. Its translation is CASSSPGRRRSGEKLFF.

The V call is TRBV7-9, the J call TRBJ2-1, with D perhaps matching TRBD1 (6 bases). The CDR3 spans 15 residues. Germline V gives CDR1 SEHNR, CDR2 FQNEAQ (reference sequence). Trimming left V 2 bases short and J 9 bases short, with 17 bases between. This chain's CDR3 is CASSLQVGANVEQFF. CDR3 DNA sequence: TGTGCCAGCAGCTTACAGGTGGGGGCCAACGTTGAGCAGTTCTTC.

This clonotype was detected only a few times. This chain uses TRBV4-3 with TRBJ1-1; D unresolved. The CDR3 extends over 14 amino acids. Deletions cut 1 base from V and 11 bases from J, with 17 bases between. The V gene's germline CDR1 is LGHNA and CDR2 YSLEER. Written as DNA, the CDR3 is TGCGCCAGCAGCCAAGTCCCCCCCACCGGCGGGGCTTTCTTT. Protein product: CASSQVPPTGGAFF.

In this sample, this clonotype turned up many times. The chain links TRBV5-1 to TRBJ2-4, with TRBD1 as a possible D gene (5 bases). Per germline, CDR1 SGHRS and CDR2 YFSETQ. The CDR3 consists of 14 residues. With 0 bases removed from V and 4 bases from J, the gap between germline ends came to 8 bases. DNA for the CDR3: TGCGCCAGCAGCTTGGCGGCAGGGAAAAACATTCAGTACTTC. It translates to CASSLAAGKNIQYF.

The chain has TRBV6-1 and TRBJ1-5; maybe TRBD1 (5 bases). The CDR3 consists of 16 residues. Trimming stripped 4 bases from V and 0 bases from J, with 13 bases between. Germline V gene sequence: CDR1 MNHNS, CDR2 SASEGT. CDR3 nucleotides: TGTGCCAGCAGTGCTTGGGACGGTTATAGCAATCAGCCCCAGCATTTT. The encoded protein is CASSAWDGYSNQPQHF.

The genes are TRBV6-5 and TRBJ1-5; D unclear. Germline V gene data show CDR1 as MNHEY and CDR2 as SVGAGI. V was shortened by 7 bases and J by 2 bases, with 15 bases between the two germline ends. The CDR3 has 15 amino acids. In DNA form, the CDR3 reads TGTGCCAGCAAGTTCGTGCCCTTCGGCAATCAGCCCCAGCATTTT. Its protein is CASKFVPFGNQPQHF.

The genes are TRBV25-1 and TRBJ1-1; TRBD1 aligns across 7 bases. This CDR3 has 14 amino acids. Germline CDR1 reads MGHDK; CDR2 reads SYGVNS. J was trimmed by 3 bases and V by 5 bases; bases with no gene match: 6. The CDR3: CASSWARGDTEAFF. The CDR3 region has the DNA TGTGCCAGCAGTTGGGCCAGGGGGGACACTGAAGCTTTCTTT.

The V gene is TRBV5-5, the J gene TRBJ2-3; D not certain. Germline V gene lookup returns CDR1 SGHKS and CDR2 YYEKEE (reference sequence). V was trimmed by 2 bases and J by 4 bases, leaving 8 bases between them. The CDR3 consists of 13 residues. CDR3 in amino acids: CASSFEVPDTQYF. The CDR3, as DNA: TGTGCCAGCAGCTTTGAGGTCCCAGATACGCAGTATTTT. Variable domain in full (rest from reference TRBV5-5 and TRBJ2-3): DAGVTQSPTHLIKTRGQQVTLRCSPISGHKSVSWYQQVLGQGPQFIFQYYEKEERGRGNFPDRFSARQFPNYSSELNVNALLLGDSALYLCASSFEVPDTQYFGPGTRLTVL.

The genes are TRBV7-8 and TRBJ1-6; 10 nucleotides agree with TRBD1. V lost 6 bases to trimming and J lost 8 bases; unmatched junction nucleotides: 7. The length of the CDR3 is 15 residues. In germline, CDR1 is SGHVS, CDR2 FQNEAQ. The CDR3 protein is CASRSVTGGDSPLHF. The CDR3 region has the DNA TGTGCCAGCAGGTCCGTGACAGGGGGCGATTCACCCCTCCACTTT.

This clonotype was found a few times. The gene calls are TRBV7-6 and TRBJ2-1; D is unresolved. Germline CDR1 and CDR2: SGHVS and FNYEAQ. The CDR3 runs to 12 residues. The V end was cut by 6 bases, the J end by 5 bases, with 8 bases between. The CDR3 bases are TGTGCCAGCAGTCATTATAACAATGAGCAGTTCTTC. Amino acids: CASSHYNNEQFF. Full variable domain (missing parts from reference TRBV7-6 and TRBJ2-1): GAGVSQSPRYKVTKRGQDVALRCDPISGHVSLYWYRQALGQGPEFLTYFNYEAQQDKSGLPNDRFSAERPEGSISTLTIQRTEQRDSAMYRCASSHYNNEQFFGPGTRLTVL.

This chain joins TRBV4-3 and TRBJ1-1, with D uncertain. In germline, CDR1 is LGHNA, CDR2 YSLEER. V was cut by 0 bases and J by 10 bases, with 12 bases left in between. This CDR3 spans 13 amino acids. The CDR3 here is CASSQDLGGVAFF. CDR3 nucleotides: TGCGCCAGCAGCCAAGATCTGGGCGGAGTAGCTTTCTTT.

This clonotype was recorded at least ten times. The gene calls are TRBV6-5 and TRBJ2-2; no reliable D call. The V end lost 0 bases, the J end lost 0 bases, and 2 bases lay between the germline ends. CDR3 length equals 14 residues. Germline CDR1 reads MNHEY; CDR2 reads SVGAGI. CDR3 DNA sequence: TGTGCCAGCAGTTACTCTTCGAACACCGGGGAGCTGTTTTTT. Amino acid sequence: CASSYSSNTGELFF.

This clonotype showed up just a few times. V and J are TRBV20-1 and TRBJ2-5, with 11 bases lining up with TRBD2. CDR3 length: 15 amino acids. With 5 bases clipped from V and 5 bases from J, the junction kept 10 bases outside the gene matches. From germline, CDR1 is DFQATT and CDR2 SNEGSKA (reference sequence). The DNA for the CDR3 is TGCAGTGCTCCCGATAGCGGGGGGGCAAGGGAGACCCAGTACTTC. Protein: CSAPDSGGARETQYF.

This clonotype was detected only a few times. The chain recombines TRBV7-2 with TRBJ2-3; 9 bases fit TRBD2. CDR1 and CDR2 (germline): SGHTA, FQGNSA. This CDR3 region has 15 residues. With V trimmed by 2 bases and J by 6 bases, 6 bases remained unmatched. The CDR3 sequence: CASSLLRGGGDTQYF. The CDR3 DNA reads as TGTGCCAGCAGCTTACTGCGGGGGGGAGGCGATACGCAGTATTTT.

The chain carries TRBV2 and TRBJ1-6, with TRBD1 matching 9 bases. CDR1 SNHLY and CDR2 FYNNEI come from the germline V gene. This CDR3 region has 17 residues. Trimming at V came to 6 bases and at J to 0 bases, leaving 6 bases not matched to a gene. The CDR3 bases are TGTGCCAGCAGCCTGGGACAGGGCAGCTCCTATAATTCACCCCTCCACTTT. As protein: CASSLGQGSSYNSPLHF.

J is TRBJ2-3 and V is TRBV4-2; D is perhaps TRBD1 or TRBD2 (6 bases each). Deletions cut 8 bases from V and 3 bases from J, with 18 bases between. CDR1 and CDR2 from the germline V gene are LGHNA and YNFKEQ. The CDR3 is 15 residues long. In DNA, the CDR3 is TGTGCCAGCTCCCTGTTCGGGGGCCTAACAGATACGCAGTATTTT. This translates into CASSLFGGLTDTQYF.